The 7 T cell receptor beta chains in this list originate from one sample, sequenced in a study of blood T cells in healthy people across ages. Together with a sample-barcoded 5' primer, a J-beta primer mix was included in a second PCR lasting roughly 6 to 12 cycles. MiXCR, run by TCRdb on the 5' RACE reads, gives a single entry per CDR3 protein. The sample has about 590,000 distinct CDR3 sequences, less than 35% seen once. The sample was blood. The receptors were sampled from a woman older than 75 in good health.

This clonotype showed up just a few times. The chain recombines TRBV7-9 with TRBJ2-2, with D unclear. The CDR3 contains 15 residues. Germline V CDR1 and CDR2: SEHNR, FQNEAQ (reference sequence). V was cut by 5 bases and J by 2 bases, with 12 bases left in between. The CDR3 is CASSGHGDNTGELFF. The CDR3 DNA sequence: TGTGCCAGCAGCGGTCACGGAGACAACACCGGGGAGCTGTTTTTT.

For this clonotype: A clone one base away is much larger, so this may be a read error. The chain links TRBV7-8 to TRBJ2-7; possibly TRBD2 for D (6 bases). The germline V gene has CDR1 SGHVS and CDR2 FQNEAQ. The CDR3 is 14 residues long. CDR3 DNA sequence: TGTACCAGCAGCTTGGGACTGCCTTCTATAGAGCAGTACTTC. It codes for CTSSLGLPSIEQYF.

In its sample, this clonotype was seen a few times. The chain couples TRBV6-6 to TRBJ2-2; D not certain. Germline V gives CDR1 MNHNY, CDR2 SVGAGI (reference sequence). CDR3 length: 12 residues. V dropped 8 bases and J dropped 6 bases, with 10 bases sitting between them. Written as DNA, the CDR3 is TGTGCCAGCTATCAGAGAGCCGGGGAGCTGTTTTTT. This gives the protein CASYQRAGELFF.

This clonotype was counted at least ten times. The CDR3 region is CSARGRTGYEQYF. In DNA form, the CDR3 reads TGCAGTGCTAGAGGCCGCACGGGTTACGAGCAGTACTTC. V gene TRBV20-1 combines with J gene TRBJ2-7; no clear D gene. Trimming removed 1 base at V and 4 bases at J, with 11 bases between. The CDR3 covers 13 residues. Germline CDR1 is DFQATT and CDR2 is SNEGSKA (reference sequence).

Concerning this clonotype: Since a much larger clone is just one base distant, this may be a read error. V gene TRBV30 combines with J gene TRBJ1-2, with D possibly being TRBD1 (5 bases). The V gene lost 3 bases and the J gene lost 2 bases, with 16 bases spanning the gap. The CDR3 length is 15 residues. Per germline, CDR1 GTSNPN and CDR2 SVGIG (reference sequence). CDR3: CAWSEAGLTNYGYTF. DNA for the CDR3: TGTGCCTGGAGCGAAGCAGGGCTCACCAACTATGGCTACACCTTC.

The CDR3, as DNA: TGTGCCAGCAGCTTAGCGTGGTCAGGAGAGACCCAGTACTTC. This codes for CASSLAWSGETQYF. This chain joins TRBV7-2 and TRBJ2-5, with D uncertain. This CDR3 has 14 amino acids. Germline-derived CDR1 and CDR2 are SGHTA and FQGNSA. Trimming stripped 0 bases from V and 4 bases from J, with 9 bases between.

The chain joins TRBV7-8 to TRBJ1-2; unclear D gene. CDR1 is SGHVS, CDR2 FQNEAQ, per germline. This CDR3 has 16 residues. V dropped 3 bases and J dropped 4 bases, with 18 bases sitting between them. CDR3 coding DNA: TGTGCCAGCAGCTTGGACCCCACAGACTCCGGCTATGGCTACACCTTC. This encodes CASSLDPTDSGYGYTF.